This T cell receptor beta chain was retrieved from a study of patients and donors after allogeneic stem cell transplantation. Each CDR3 protein gets one entry after TCRdb re-called the RT-PCR reads with MiXCR. This table has 2,000 or so distinct CDR3 sequences, approximately 4.8% appearing once. Germline CDR1 reads PRHDT; CDR2 reads FYEKMQ (reference sequence). The CDR3 sequence is 11 residues long. With 4 bases removed from V and 3 bases from J, the gap between germline ends came to 1 base. This clonotype was observed a few times. V gene TRBV13 combines with J gene TRBJ2-1; D gene unclear. The TCR sequence derives from a human donor who was either an allogeneic HSCT recipient or a stem cell or donor lymphocyte infusion donor (not recorded which). It is not recorded whose cells these are; they may come from a transplant donor. Sequenced input: blood, either unsorted or a sorted T cell fraction (not recorded which). CDR3 protein: CASSYYNEQFF. CDR3 nucleotides: TGTGCCAGCAGCTACTACAATGAGCAGTTCTTC.